The 12 T cell receptor beta chains presented below share a single source sample, sequenced in a study of vaccination and CD4 T cells after COVID-19. Cultured CD4+ T cell DNA underwent sequencing with the Oncomine TCR Beta short-read assay. In TCRdb, the PCR reads were re-called with MiXCR into one record per CDR3 protein. Among 7,500 to 10,000 distinct CDR3 sequences listed, around half were seen once. No antigen has been assigned to these receptors. Treatment indicated: 10-day PBMC culture with coronavirus spike peptide pools or control peptides (ViraFEST assay). The material sequenced was CD4+ T cells from blood, cultured in vitro. Receptors originate from a human donor who had recovered from COVID-19.

The J gene is TRBJ2-5, the V gene TRBV27; 7 bases map to TRBD1. The CDR3 length is 14 residues. Germline V gives CDR1 MNHEY, CDR2 SMNVEV (reference sequence). V lost 5 bases and J lost 1; bases outside the gene matches: 4. The CDR3: CASSTDRSQETQYF. DNA of the CDR3: TGTGCCAGCAGTACGGACAGGTCCCAAGAGACCCAGTACTTC.

The rearrangement joins TRBV7-3 to TRBJ1-1; D is unclear. Germline V CDR1 and CDR2: SGHTA, FQGTGA. V was cut by 1 base and J by 6 bases, with 9 bases left in between. This CDR3 is built from 13 residues. DNA for the CDR3: TGTGCCAGCAGCTTAAACCGAAACGCTGAAGCTTTCTTT. Translation gives CASSLNRNAEAFF.

A few counts support this clonotype. The gene calls are TRBV27 and TRBJ1-5; 7 bases align to TRBD1. From germline, CDR1 is MNHEY and CDR2 SMNVEV (reference sequence). CDR3 length equals 15 residues. After removal of 5 bases from V and 4 bases from J, the junction contained 8 bases not matched to a gene. DNA for the CDR3: TGTGCCAGCAGTCCCCGACAGGGAGGAAATCAGCCCCAGCATTTT. Translated: CASSPRQGGNQPQHF.

V usage is TRBV28 and J usage is TRBJ2-7; the D call may be TRBD1 or TRBD2 (5 bases each). CDR1 is MDHEN, CDR2 SYDVKM, per germline. The V end lost 8 bases, the J end lost 1 base, and 6 bases lay between the germline ends. This CDR3 contains 11 residues. The CDR3: CASEGSYEQYF. DNA for the CDR3: TGTGCCAGCGAGGGGTCCTACGAGCAGTACTTC.

This chain joins TRBV19 and TRBJ1-5; D perhaps matches TRBD1 (5 bases). Germline CDR1 LNHDA, CDR2 SQIVND (reference sequence). The CDR3 runs 14 residues. Trimming removed 3 bases from V and 5 bases from J, with 11 bases in between. The CDR3 here is CASSIGARDQPQHF. The CDR3 DNA is TGTGCCAGTAGTATCGGGGCTAGAGATCAGCCCCAGCATTTT.

For the CDR3, the DNA is TGTGCCACCAGCAGTACCGGGACGGCCAACTATGGCTACACCTTC. Translated, it gives CATSSTGTANYGYTF. This chain links TRBV15 with TRBJ1-2; perhaps TRBD1 as D (5 bases). V was clipped by 3 bases and J by 2 bases, with 13 bases between them. CDR3 length equals 15 residues. Germline V lookup: CDR1 LNHNV, CDR2 YYDKDF (reference sequence).

This rearrangement joins TRBV6-4 to TRBJ1-5; no firm D call. V was pared by 0 bases and J by 10 bases, with 28 bases between. The germline V gene encodes CDR1 MRHNA and CDR2 SNTAGT. The CDR3 runs 19 residues. The CDR3 reads CASSDSITRGSRGWCPQHF. DNA of the CDR3: TGTGCCAGCAGTGACTCGATAACCCGGGGTTCCCGAGGATGGTGCCCCCAGCATTTT.

This clonotype is medium-sized within its sample. The J gene is TRBJ2-7, the V gene TRBV12-3 or TRBV12-4; TRBD1 matches 8 bases. Unmatched junction bases numbered 7, after V lost 6 bases and J lost 12 bases. The CDR3 covers 11 residues. The chain's CDR3 is CASSQGTGPYF. In DNA, the CDR3 is TGTGCCAGCAGCCAAGGGACAGGCCCGTACTTC.

The V and J genes are TRBV11-2 and TRBJ2-5, with D maybe TRBD1 (6 bases). CDR1 is SGHAT, CDR2 FQNNGV, per germline. The V gene lost 6 bases and the J gene lost 5 bases, with 13 bases spanning the gap. This CDR3 contains 13 residues. The CDR3 sequence: CASSDTGSETQYF. CDR3 DNA: TGTGCCAGCAGTGACACAGGGTCGGAGACCCAGTACTTC. The full variable domain, rest sourced from reference TRBV11-2 and TRBJ2-5, is EAGVAQSPRYKIIEKRQSVAFWCNPISGHATLYWYQQILGQGPKLLIQFQNNGVVDDSQLPKDRFSAERLKGVDSTLKIQPAKLEDSAVYLCASSDTGSETQYFGPGTRLLVL.

This clonotype was found a few times. J is TRBJ1-2 and V is TRBV30; tentatively, D is TRBD1 (5 bases). Germline lookup yields CDR1 GTSNPN and CDR2 SVGIG (reference sequence). The CDR3 is 13 residues long. The V and J ends lost 0 bases and 3 bases respectively, with 8 bases between them. In DNA form, the CDR3 reads TGTGCCTGGAGTGTAGGGACCTACTATGGCTACACCTTC. Translating gives CAWSVGTYYGYTF.

The rearrangement joins TRBV5-4 to TRBJ2-7; the match to TRBD1 covers 10 bases. The germline V gene encodes CDR1 SGHNT and CDR2 YYREEE (reference sequence). J was trimmed by 5 bases and V by 4 bases; bases with no gene match: 9. The CDR3 is 15 residues long. The CDR3 region is CASSLQTGGKNEQYF. DNA of the CDR3: TGTGCCAGCAGCCTTCAGACAGGGGGCAAGAACGAGCAGTACTTC.

The chain recombines TRBV20-1 with TRBJ1-5; D ambiguous. The length of the CDR3 is 14 residues. Germline V gene lookup returns CDR1 DFQATT and CDR2 SNEGSKA (reference sequence). V lost 4 bases and J 0 bases, leaving 10 bases between the germline ends. CDR3 in DNA: TGCAGTGCTAATCGGGGTCATAGCAATCAGCCCCAGCATTTT. Encoded protein: CSANRGHSNQPQHF.